This passage covers 30 T cell receptor beta chains from one sample sequenced in a study of beta chain features in type 1 diabetes. Sequencing targeted expressed TCRB transcripts, as all isolated RNA had been reverse transcribed. The assay was immunoSEQ multiplex PCR, and TCRdb's table has in-frame clones only and misses some. The profile shows fewer than 900,000 clones, roughly 15% of them singletons. Sequencing was carried out using naive CD4+ T cells from blood. The receptors were gathered from a woman under 30 in good health.

This clone was seen only a few times. This chain connects TRBV18 to TRBJ2-3; D call uncertain. CDR3 length: 16 amino acids. Germline V gene lookup returns CDR1 KGHSH and CDR2 LQKENI. Trimming removed 0 bases at V and 0 bases at J, with 10 bases between. The CDR3 DNA is TGTGCCAGCTCACCACCAAAGGTTCGGAGCACAGATACGCAGTATTTT. Amino acid sequence: CASSPPKVRSTDTQYF.

This clone was detected only a few times. The chain employs TRBV11-2 and TRBJ2-1, with D perhaps matching TRBD2 (6 bases). The CDR3 spans 15 residues. The V gene lost 2 bases and the J gene lost 7 bases, with 15 bases spanning the gap. CDR1 and CDR2 (germline): SGHAT, FQNNGV. The CDR3 loop is CASSLLTSSVNEQFF. CDR3 DNA: TGTGCCAGCAGCTTACTGACTAGTTCGGTTAATGAGCAGTTCTTC.

This CDR3 is CASSREQGITGELFF. CDR3 nucleotide sequence: TGTGCCAGCAGCCGCGAACAGGGGATCACCGGGGAGCTGTTTTTT. The chain is built from TRBV4-2 and TRBJ2-2; 7 nucleotides match TRBD1. Per germline, CDR1 LGHNA and CDR2 YNFKEQ. The CDR3 runs 15 residues. J was trimmed by 4 bases and V by 4 bases; bases with no gene match: 6.

V is TRBV18 and J is TRBJ2-3, with TRBD2 matching 7 bases. The CDR3 runs 18 residues. J was trimmed by 3 bases and V by 0 bases; bases with no gene match: 12. Germline CDR1 and CDR2: KGHSH and LQKENI. The CDR3: CASSPPVAGVSGTDTQYF. CDR3 in DNA: TGTGCCAGCTCACCACCGGTTGCGGGAGTGAGTGGGACAGATACGCAGTATTTT.

This clone was detected only a few times. The chain couples TRBV13 to TRBJ1-3; no firm D call. The ends were cut back, 7 bases at V and 4 bases at J, with 14 bases in the middle. The CDR3 totals 14 residues. In germline, CDR1 is PRHDT, CDR2 FYEKMQ (reference sequence). In DNA, the CDR3 is TGTGCCAGCACCATAGTGGGGTCCGGAAACACCATATATTTT. Translation: CASTIVGSGNTIYF. Complete variable domain (other parts from reference TRBV13 and TRBJ1-3): AAGVIQSPRHLIKEKRETATLKCYPIPRHDTVYWYQQGPGQDPQFLISFYEKMQSDKGSIPDRFSAQQFSDYHSELNMSSLELGDSALYFCASTIVGSGNTIYFGEGSWLTVV.

In this sample, this clone turned up a few times. This sequence joins TRBV2 and TRBJ1-1, with 10 bases matching TRBD1. Germline CDR1 SNHLY, CDR2 FYNNEI. Trimming removed 7 bases from V and 1 base from J; junction bases left unmatched: 3. The CDR3 contains 14 residues. The CDR3 sequence: CASNRDRGNTEAFF. CDR3 nucleotides: TGTGCCAGCAATCGGGACAGGGGGAACACTGAAGCTTTCTTT.

The chain links TRBV9 to TRBJ2-1; 7 nucleotides agree with TRBD2. The CDR3 totals 17 residues. The junction had 8 bases not matched to a gene; V was cut back by 0 bases and J by 2 bases. Germline loops: CDR1 SGDLS, CDR2 YYNGEE. This chain's CDR3 is CASSVGGRELTYNEQFF. As DNA, the CDR3 is TGTGCCAGCAGCGTAGGCGGGAGAGAATTAACCTACAATGAGCAGTTCTTC.

This clone was recorded a few times. This chain links TRBV5-1 with TRBJ2-6, with TRBD1 matching over 10 bases. Germline assignment: CDR1 SGHRS and CDR2 YFSETQ. The CDR3 loop spans 18 amino acids. Trimming at V came to 2 bases and at J to 4 bases, leaving 9 bases not matched to a gene. The CDR3 region is CASSFSGTGVSGANVLTF. The CDR3 DNA sequence: TGCGCCAGCAGCTTTTCCGGGACAGGGGTTTCCGGGGCCAACGTCCTGACTTTC.

The J gene is TRBJ2-3, the V gene TRBV6-6; D ambiguous. With 6 bases removed from V and 4 bases from J, the gap between germline ends came to 20 bases. The CDR3 runs 16 residues. The V gene's germline CDR1 is MNHNY and CDR2 SVGAGI (reference sequence). CDR3 loop: CASRPIPGAEADTQYF. As DNA, the CDR3 is TGTGCCAGCAGACCCATACCCGGAGCCGAAGCAGATACGCAGTATTTT.

This clone was recorded a few times. The genes are TRBV19 and TRBJ1-5; the D is unclear. Germline assignment: CDR1 LNHDA and CDR2 SQIVND (reference sequence). The CDR3 runs to 12 residues. Trimming removed 4 bases from V and 5 bases from J, with 6 bases in between. The CDR3 bases are TGTGCCAGTAGTACGCGGGATCAGCCCCAGCATTTT. Its translation is CASSTRDQPQHF.

The rearrangement uses TRBV5-1 and TRBJ2-3; 11 nucleotides match TRBD2. This CDR3 region has 16 residues. J was trimmed by 5 bases and V by 1 base; bases with no gene match: 6. CDR1 and CDR2 (germline): SGHRS, YFSETQ. The CDR3 DNA reads as TGCGCCAGCAGCTTGCCCCTAGCGGGAGGCAGAGATACGCAGTATTTT. Its translation: CASSLPLAGGRDTQYF.

The V and J genes are TRBV7-3 and TRBJ2-3; D remains ambiguous. From germline, CDR1 is SGHTA and CDR2 FQGTGA. The CDR3 has 15 amino acids. The V gene lost 2 bases and the J gene lost 10 bases, with 19 bases spanning the gap. CDR3 DNA sequence: TGTGCCAGCAGCTTACGCCCCGAGGAGAGCATTGCGCAGTATTTT. Translated: CASSLRPEESIAQYF. The complete variable domain, with remaining parts taken from reference TRBV7-3 and TRBJ2-3, reads GAGVSQTPSNKVTEKGKYVELRCDPISGHTALYWYRQSLGQGPEFLIYFQGTGAADDSGLPNDRFFAVRPEGSVSTLKIQRTERGDSAVYLCASSLRPEESIAQYFGPGTRLTVL.

V and J are TRBV29-1 and TRBJ2-3, with 13 nucleotides matching TRBD2. CDR1 and CDR2 (germline): SQVTM, ANQGSEA. The CDR3 totals 14 residues. J gave up 7 bases and V 3 bases, and 4 bases lay outside the gene matches. CDR3 nucleotide sequence: TGCAGCGTTGATGGACTAGCGGGAGCGAATACGCAGTATTTT. Residues: CSVDGLAGANTQYF.

Only a few counts were recorded for this clone. The genes are TRBV11-2 and TRBJ2-3; D is ambiguous. Trimming stripped 2 bases from V and 2 bases from J, with 11 bases between. Germline CDR1 reads SGHAT; CDR2 reads FQNNGV. This CDR3 spans 15 amino acids. The CDR3 region has the DNA TGTGCCAGCAGCTTAAATCTGGTGGACACAGATACGCAGTATTTT. It translates to CASSLNLVDTDTQYF.

A few counts support this clone. The sample has other DNA sequences that encode this CDR3 too. This chain links TRBV28 with TRBJ2-1, with D uncertain. Trimming removed 3 bases at V and 1 base at J, with 7 bases between. Per the germline V gene, CDR1 is MDHEN and CDR2 is SYDVKM. The CDR3 length is 14 residues. The DNA for the CDR3 is TGTGCCAGCAGTTTGGCGCAGTCCTACAATGAGCAGTTCTTC. This sequence encodes CASSLAQSYNEQFF.

CDR3 in amino acids: CASSLAGTDQPQHF. The CDR3 DNA reads as TGTGCCAGTAGTCTCGCAGGGACAGATCAGCCCCAGCATTTT. The genes are TRBV19 and TRBJ1-5, with TRBD1 matching over 7 bases. Germline CDR1 is LNHDA and CDR2 is SQIVND (reference sequence). This CDR3 contains 14 residues. The V segment lost 5 bases and the J segment 5 bases; nucleotides outside the gene matches: 6.

The CDR3 bases are TGTGCCAGCTCACCACCGTGGCTAGCGGGAGTTTCCGAGCAGTACTTC. It translates to CASSPPWLAGVSEQYF. The chain is built from TRBV18 and TRBJ2-7; 10 nucleotides match TRBD2. This CDR3 region has 16 residues. V trimming: 0 bases; J trimming: 6 bases; junction bases outside the gene matches: 8. Germline CDR1 is KGHSH and CDR2 is LQKENI.

About this clone itself: Additional DNA sequences in this sample encode the identical CDR3. The chain uses TRBV7-2 and TRBJ2-3; TRBD2 matches 7 bases. Losses at the gene ends were 2 bases for V and 1 base for J; bases not matched to a gene: 3. Germline assignment: CDR1 SGHTA and CDR2 FQGNSA. CDR3 size: 15 residues. The CDR3 sequence: CASSLRLAGTDTQYF. The CDR3 region has the DNA TGTGCCAGCAGCTTACGTCTAGCGGGCACAGATACGCAGTATTTT.

This clone has only a few counts. The V call is TRBV6-5, the J call TRBJ1-1; D is undetermined. V lost 2 bases and J lost 0, with 7 bases in between. There are 14 residues in the CDR3. The V gene's germline CDR1 is MNHEY and CDR2 SVGAGI. The CDR3 loop reads CASSYQRMNTEAFF. As DNA, the CDR3 is TGTGCCAGCAGTTACCAAAGGATGAACACTGAAGCTTTCTTT.

The V call is TRBV6-5, the J call TRBJ2-7; 7 bases map to TRBD1. Germline CDR1 and CDR2: MNHEY and SVGAGI. The V gene end was trimmed by 4 bases and the J gene end by 0 bases; junction bases not matched to a gene: 6. CDR3 size: 15 residues. CDR3 protein: CASSSTGALSYEQYF. The CDR3 bases are TGTGCCAGCAGTTCCACAGGGGCCCTCTCCTACGAGCAGTACTTC.

The rearrangement joins TRBV15 to TRBJ2-1, with D uncertain. The CDR3 runs to 14 residues. V lost 8 bases, J lost 9 bases, and 20 bases lay in between. Germline CDR1 LNHNV, CDR2 YYDKDF (reference sequence). CDR3 in amino acids: CATSLLTTSGEQFF. For the CDR3, the DNA is TGTGCCACCTCCCTCTTGACGACCTCGGGTGAGCAGTTCTTC.

This clone was observed a handful of times. The chain joins TRBV7-9 to TRBJ2-3, with 7 bases aligning to TRBD2. Trimming removed 8 bases from V and 4 bases from J; junction bases left unmatched: 0. The CDR3 contains 11 residues. The germline V gene encodes CDR1 SEHNR and CDR2 FQNEAQ (reference sequence). CDR3 protein: CASRGADTQYF. For the CDR3, the DNA is TGTGCCAGCCGGGGGGCAGATACGCAGTATTTT.

This clone was recorded a few times. The genes are TRBV4-2 and TRBJ2-1; possible D gene TRBD2, 6 bases. This CDR3 spans 16 amino acids. V shed 6 bases and J shed 0 bases, with 15 bases lying between them. The V gene's germline CDR1 is LGHNA and CDR2 YNFKEQ. This chain's CDR3 is CASSRAAGGSYNEQFF. In DNA, the CDR3 is TGTGCCAGCAGTCGGGCCGCCGGGGGCTCCTACAATGAGCAGTTCTTC.

V usage is TRBV6-6 and J usage is TRBJ1-1, with TRBD1 matching 9 bases. Germline CDR1 is MNHNY and CDR2 is SVGAGI (reference sequence). The CDR3 contains 15 residues. Losses at the gene ends were 4 bases for V and 5 bases for J; bases not matched to a gene: 8. As DNA, the CDR3 is TGTGCCAGCAGTTCCCGGGACAGGGCGTGGACTGAAGCTTTCTTT. Amino acid sequence: CASSSRDRAWTEAFF.

This clone was observed a few times. The chain links TRBV7-8 to TRBJ2-1, with D unclear. The V end lost 5 bases, the J end lost 0 bases, and 11 bases lay between the germline ends. CDR1 SGHVS and CDR2 FQNEAQ come from the germline V gene. The CDR3 has 15 amino acids. The CDR3, as DNA: TGTGCCAGCAGCCCCAAGGTCAGCTCCTACAATGAGCAGTTCTTC. It codes for CASSPKVSSYNEQFF.

The table lists this clone with a few counts. The chain couples TRBV2 to TRBJ2-1, with 7 nucleotides matching TRBD1. V lost 2 bases and J lost 11; bases outside the gene matches: 6. The germline V gene encodes CDR1 SNHLY and CDR2 FYNNEI. This CDR3 comprises 13 residues. In DNA, the CDR3 is TGTGCCAGCAGTGAAAGGTGGGACAGAAAGCAGTTCTTC. It is translated as CASSERWDRKQFF.

Only a few counts were recorded for this clone. This chain links TRBV7-2 with TRBJ2-5, with 11 bases identical to TRBD2. V dropped 5 bases and J dropped 4; count of bases not matched to a gene: 6. Germline values: CDR1 SGHTA, CDR2 FQGNSA. This CDR3 has 15 amino acids. Here the CDR3 reads CASSTSGSSVETQYF. The CDR3 bases are TGTGCCAGCAGCACTAGCGGGAGTAGTGTAGAGACCCAGTACTTC.

The J gene is TRBJ1-2, the V gene TRBV9, with unresolved D. The germline V and J ends were trimmed by 0 bases and 3 bases, with 15 bases remaining between them. This CDR3 comprises 16 residues. Germline V gene sequence: CDR1 SGDLS, CDR2 YYNGEE. DNA for the CDR3: TGTGCCAGCAGCGTAGCGACGGCGGTGGACGACTATGGCTACACCTTC. Amino acids: CASSVATAVDDYGYTF.

The chain has TRBV7-9 and TRBJ2-2; possible D gene TRBD2, 7 bases. The CDR3 spans 17 residues. V lost 2 bases to trimming and J lost 4 bases, with 17 bases between them. Germline CDR1 is SEHNR and CDR2 is FQNEAQ (reference sequence). As DNA, the CDR3 is TGTGCCAGCAGCTTACTTTTCGGGGGGCAGGGCACCGGGGAGCTGTTTTTT. Its protein is CASSLLFGGQGTGELFF.

The V and J genes are TRBV11-1 and TRBJ2-1; 8 bases are a match to TRBD2. V shed 3 bases and J 6 bases; nucleotides not matched to a gene: 10. CDR1 and CDR2 from the germline V gene are SGHAT and FQDESV (reference sequence). The CDR3 extends over 16 amino acids. The CDR3 bases are TGTGCCAGCAGCTTGGCCACTAGCGGAAGGTTCAATGAGCAGTTCTTC. Translated: CASSLATSGRFNEQFF. Full variable domain (outside the CDR3, taken from reference TRBV11-1 and TRBJ2-1): EAEVAQSPRYKITEKSQAVAFWCDPISGHATLYWYRQILGQGPELLVQFQDESVVDDSQLPKDRFSAERLKGVDSTLKIQPAELGDSAMYLCASSLATSGRFNEQFFGPGTRLTVL.